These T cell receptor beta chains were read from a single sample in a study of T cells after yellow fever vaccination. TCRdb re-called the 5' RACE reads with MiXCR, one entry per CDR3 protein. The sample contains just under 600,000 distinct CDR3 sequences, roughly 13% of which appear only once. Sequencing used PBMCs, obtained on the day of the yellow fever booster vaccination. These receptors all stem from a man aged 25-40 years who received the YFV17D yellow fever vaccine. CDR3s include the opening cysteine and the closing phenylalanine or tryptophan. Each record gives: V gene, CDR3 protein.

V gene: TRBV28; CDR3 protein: CASSLYSNTGELFF
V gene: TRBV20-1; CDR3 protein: CSADVRGRSSYEQYF
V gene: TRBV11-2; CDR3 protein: CASTKRGAGGLLYNEQFF
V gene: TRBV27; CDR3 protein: CASSLYGLASDTQYF
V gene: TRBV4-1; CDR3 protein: CASSQEASSFTDTQYF
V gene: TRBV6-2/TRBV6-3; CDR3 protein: CASSDPLLRQMYEQYF
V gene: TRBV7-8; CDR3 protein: CASSLAPGLTYEQYF
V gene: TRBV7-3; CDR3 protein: CASSLTEGTETQYF
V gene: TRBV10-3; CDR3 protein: CAISDDAGGNGYEQYF
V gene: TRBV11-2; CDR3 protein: CASTLSLGQQFF
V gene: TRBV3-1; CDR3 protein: CASSRGTEGNTIYF
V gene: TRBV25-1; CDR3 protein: CASSEPPYEQFF
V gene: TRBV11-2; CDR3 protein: CASSAGTYQETQYF
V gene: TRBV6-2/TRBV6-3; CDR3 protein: CASSPSGSRADTQYF
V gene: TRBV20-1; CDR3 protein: CSARGVGTKEQFF
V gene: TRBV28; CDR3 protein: CASSRLGANVLTF
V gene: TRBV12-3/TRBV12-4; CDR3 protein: CASSLDRGRLEQYF
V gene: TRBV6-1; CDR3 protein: CASRDTGGLKTQYF
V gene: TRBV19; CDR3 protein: CASNGGGVNNEQFF
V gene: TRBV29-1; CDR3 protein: CSASGQGFSYEQYF
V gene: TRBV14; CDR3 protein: CASSPPGLAVSDTQYF
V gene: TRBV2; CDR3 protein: CAFRGGGPREQYF
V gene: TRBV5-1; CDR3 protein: CASRQEAGEKLFF
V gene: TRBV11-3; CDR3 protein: CASSLYTGQDTQYF
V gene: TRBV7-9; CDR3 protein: CASSLVQGTYEQYF
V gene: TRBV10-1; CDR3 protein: CASSESAGGPRNEQFF
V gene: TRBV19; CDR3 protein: CASSRSAGENIQYF
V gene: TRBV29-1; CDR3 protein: CSVGDRPPQETQYF
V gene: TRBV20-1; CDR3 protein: CSASRSFREPQHF
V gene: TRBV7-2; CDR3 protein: CASSLVPSGYEQYF
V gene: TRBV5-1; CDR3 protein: CASSLGPGGTQYF
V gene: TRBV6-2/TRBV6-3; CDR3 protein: CASSLAGVGNEQFF
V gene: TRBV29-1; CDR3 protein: CSVKGTGSSYEQYF
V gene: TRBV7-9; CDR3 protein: CASSLGPQTGVEQYF
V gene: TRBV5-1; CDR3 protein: CASSFGTSETQYF
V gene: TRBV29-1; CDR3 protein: CSVDFTRQETQYF
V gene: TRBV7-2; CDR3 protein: CASSLAGTYTYNEQFF
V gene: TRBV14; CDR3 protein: CASSTRDRGWEQYF
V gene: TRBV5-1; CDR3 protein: CASSLAGTGRDTQYF
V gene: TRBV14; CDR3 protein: CASSQDPRTMKYNEQFF
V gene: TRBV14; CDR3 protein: CASSQLGTGTEAFF
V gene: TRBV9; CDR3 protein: CASSVGGLAGENEQFF
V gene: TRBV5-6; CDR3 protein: CASSLGTYHQETQYF
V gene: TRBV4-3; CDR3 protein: CASSQDWLAGVHEQFF
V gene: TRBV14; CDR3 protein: CASRGAVGFTGELFF
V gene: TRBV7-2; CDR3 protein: CASSSWTSGADNEQYF
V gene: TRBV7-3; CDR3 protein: CASSVAPGLAGYEQYF
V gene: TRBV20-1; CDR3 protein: CSARGGQGAYEQYF